The sequence of this T cell receptor (beta chain) was determined in a study of T cells in narcolepsy. Whole-study context: Donors had narcolepsy type 1 or type 2, or were healthy controls. Study findings and constraints: Reportedly, autoreactive clonotypes were serially detected in patients' blood but not controls'. Autoreactive clone sequences were missing from some blood memory CD4+ repertoires. HCRT-specific and TRIB2-specific autoreactive clonotypes appeared among same-patient CSF and blood CD4+ clonotypes.

Germline assignment: CDR1 MNHNS and CDR2 SASEGT. Trimming pared 7 bases from V and 4 bases from J, leaving 14 bases between. The CDR3 extends over 15 amino acids. As concerns this clone: Its antigen is currently unknown.

Data came from immunoSEQ multiplex PCR; TCRdb stores just in-frame clones and leaves some out. In the table there are 25,000 to 30,000 clones, 70% to 80% of which are singletons. The specimen sequenced was CD45RA- memory CD4+ T cells from PBMCs. The gene calls are TRBV6-1 and TRBJ1-6; D gene ambiguous. This clonotype was obtained from a human donor with narcolepsy. The CDR3 is CASKANDLYNSPLHF. In DNA, the CDR3 is TGTGCCAGCAAAGCCAACGATCTTTATAATTCACCCCTCCACTTT.